These 7 T cell receptor beta chains share one sample of origin, sequenced in a study of response to subunit inactivated influenza vaccine. Each CDR3 protein is one row after TCRdb ran MiXCR on the RT-PCR reads. The sample comprises about 540,000 distinct CDR3 sequences, roughly 25% of which are singletons, and roughly 2.8% rests with the top ten. A further study also used this sample, focusing on T cells expressing NK-cell markers. That work contributes: With UMIs, 5'RACE template switching was used to make TCR beta cDNA.

Source: CD4+ T cells sorted from PBMCs, taken 11 to 12 days after vaccination. The receptors derive from a man in his fifties or sixties who received an inactivated influenza vaccine.

The table lists this clonotype with a count of one. This chain uses TRBV21-1 with TRBJ2-2. TRBV21-1 is a pseudogene segment. The CDR3 covers 15 residues. CDR3 nucleotide sequence: TGTGCCAGCAGCAACCTTGAAGACCGCCCCGGGGAGCTGTTTTTT. Translation gives CASSNLEDRPGELFF.

This clonotype was counted a few times. V and J are TRBV20-1 and TRBJ2-7; unclear D gene. Trimming took 4 bases from V and 2 from J, leaving 12 bases between them. The germline V gene encodes CDR1 DFQATT and CDR2 SNEGSKA (reference sequence). The CDR3 has 13 residues. In DNA, the CDR3 is TGCAGTGCTACCTCGGGCGGCACCTACGAGCAGTACTTC. It codes for CSATSGGTYEQYF.

This clonotype has just a few counts. The rearrangement joins TRBV20-1 to TRBJ2-7, with TRBD1 matching 8 bases. Germline trimming cut 3 bases from V and 2 bases from J; bases unmatched to any gene: 3. Germline CDR1 DFQATT, CDR2 SNEGSKA (reference sequence). The CDR3 is made up of 13 amino acids. The CDR3 loop reads CSARTGEAYEQYF. CDR3 DNA: TGCAGTGCTAGGACAGGGGAGGCCTACGAGCAGTACTTC.

This chain joins TRBV25-1 and TRBJ2-7; 14 bases are a match to TRBD2. The CDR3 is made up of 15 amino acids. Germline V gives CDR1 MGHDK, CDR2 SYGVNS. The ends lost 6 bases at V and 4 bases at J; junction bases unmatched: 5. CDR3 in DNA: TGTGCCAGCAGAGGACTAGCGGGAGGTGAATACGAGCAGTACTTC. Protein product: CASRGLAGGEYEQYF.

The CDR3 nucleotides read TGCGCCAGCAGCCCCAGGACAGGGGATGGCTACACCTTC. Its protein product is CASSPRTGDGYTF. The chain employs TRBV5-1 and TRBJ1-2, with 9 positions matching TRBD1. V lost 4 bases and J lost 6; bases outside the gene matches: 4. This CDR3 is 13 amino acids long. Germline CDR1 SGHRS, CDR2 YFSETQ.

This rearrangement joins TRBV4-2 to TRBJ2-1; D is possibly TRBD2 (5 bases). CDR3 length equals 16 residues. The V and J ends lost 0 bases and 0 bases respectively, with 9 bases between them. Looked up from germline, CDR1 is LGHNA and CDR2 is YNFKEQ. CDR3 region: CASSQEPGYSYNEQFF. CDR3 nucleotides: TGTGCCAGCAGCCAAGAGCCGGGGTACTCCTACAATGAGCAGTTCTTC.

CDR3 amino acids: CASSIRTGLETQYF. The CDR3 DNA follows: TGTGCCAGCAGCATCAGGACAGGGCTAGAGACCCAGTACTTC. The chain couples TRBV7-9 to TRBJ2-5; 8 bases agree with TRBD1. Germline V gene lookup returns CDR1 SEHNR and CDR2 FQNEAQ (reference sequence). The junction had 6 bases not matched to a gene; V was cut back by 5 bases and J by 4 bases. CDR3 size: 14 residues.